The clone carrying this T cell receptor beta chain was recorded a few times. What it recognizes is unknown. Trimming cost V 5 bases and J 3 bases, with 14 bases left between them. This CDR3 comprises 15 residues. RNA transcripts yielded amplified TCR beta CDR3 regions. The primer set for the first-round RT-PCR of the TCR CDR3 was HTBI. TCRdb analysed the multiplex PCR reads with MiXCR anew, one entry per CDR3 protein. Of about 500,000 distinct CDR3 sequences in the sample, over 15% were seen once. This record comes from a study of T cells in Graves' hyperthyroidism and ophthalmopathy. Study in general: At the time of initial diagnosis and before any treatment, peripheral blood was collected.

Study conclusions and caveats: Most thyroid clonotypes expanded above 0.001 appeared in blood too.

Sequencing used blood. This clonotype originated in a woman aged 18-29 years with Graves' hyperthyroidism. The chain joins TRBV12-3 or TRBV12-4 to TRBJ1-5; D is unclear. This chain's CDR3 is CASSTLDSYNQPQHF. The CDR3, as DNA: TGTGCCAGCAGTACTTTGGACTCTTACAATCAGCCCCAGCATTTT.